The text below deals with one T cell receptor (beta chain). The data stem from a study of blood T cell repertoires in COVID-19. Study-level information: The United States, Italy and Spain supplied acute and convalescent COVID-19 samples. T cells, B-cell-depleted T cells, or PBMCs supplied cDNA or gDNA.

Authors' data handling: It was from reference gene primer amplification that nucleated cell counts were estimated. Assay: immunoSEQ multiplex PCR; the TCRdb copy retains only in-frame clones and omits some. V, J and clone size were drawn from that table, and D and trimming were deduced from the DNA. This sample has roughly 110,000 clones, with 76% found just once. The receptor was derived from an elderly man with COVID-19, enrolled during active disease. Sequenced sample: peripheral blood.

The chain's CDR3 is CASSLIGTGANTGELFF. Written as DNA, the CDR3 is TGTGCCAGCAGCCTTATAGGGACAGGCGCGAACACCGGGGAGCTGTTTTTT. This chain joins TRBV4-2 and TRBJ2-2, with TRBD1 matching 8 bases. Germline CDR1 LGHNA, CDR2 YNFKEQ. The CDR3 extends over 17 amino acids. V trimming: 4 bases; J trimming: 0 bases; junction bases outside the gene matches: 7.